The rows below give T cell receptor beta chains drawn from one sample of a study of naive and memory T cell subsets. TCRdb called the UMI-ligation and nested PCR reads again in MiXCR, with one record for every CDR3 protein. Among approximately 82,000 distinct CDR3 sequences listed, approximately 6.5% were seen once. Material for sequencing was central memory CD4+ T cells from blood. These receptors were obtained from a human donor in good health. Each CDR3 is given with its conserved first and last residue.

V gene | CDR3 protein
TRBV20-1 | CSARLAGGVDNEQFF
TRBV6-2/TRBV6-3 | CASSYSKGHWTSGRDEQFF
TRBV7-2 | CASSLTSTGLGEQYF
TRBV5-5 | CASSLAWAPGTTTNEKLFF
TRBV6-1 | CASTPRGAYNEQFF
TRBV11-2 | CASSSRRGRNTDTQYF
TRBV6-6 | CASSKKGGSSYNEQFF
TRBV12-3/TRBV12-4 | CASSLGHYEQYF
TRBV3-1 | CASSHGTSGTYEQYF
TRBV9 | CASSVQDGLTDTQYF
TRBV7-2 | CASSLTGSGSGELFF
TRBV6-2/TRBV6-3 | CASSYEDSYTGELFF
TRBV2 | CASSESSFGQPQHF
TRBV28 | CASSPLDRGPVGELFF
TRBV20-1 | CSASQGQGANMPQHF
TRBV7-8 | CASSLGSSGANVLTF
TRBV6-1 | CASSDSGLAKNIQYF
TRBV20-1 | CSAMKQGVTYEQYF
TRBV4-2 | CASSQEAGTSGYTF
TRBV12-3/TRBV12-4 | CASRPDALANYGYTF
TRBV11-2 | CASGKTAGGFNTGELFF
TRBV10-3 | CAISDSGRESSGYTF
TRBV6-5 | CASSSGHSGNTIYF
TRBV18 | CASSPLGVSFNEQFF
TRBV5-1 | CASSRLADNEQFF
TRBV20-1 | CSASRVNTDTQYF
TRBV7-2 | CASSLGVAGPKETQYF
TRBV20-1 | CSALTGGSYNSPLHF
TRBV2 | CASSLAVLTDTQYF
TRBV5-5 | CASSFRQGAAGELFF
TRBV5-1 | CASSRIPQGFTEAFF
TRBV12-3/TRBV12-4 | CASTRTGELFF
TRBV4-2 | CASSQDRASSYNEQFF
TRBV24-1 | CATSEPRQGSTDTQYF
TRBV25-1 | CASSPLAGDTDTQYF
TRBV3-1 | CASSQGWTAQFYGYTF
TRBV20-1 | CSAVDRGYSYEQYF
TRBV24-1 | CATSIAGGNQPQHF
TRBV15 | CATSRDGVADERYF
TRBV20-1 | CSAENTGQGTSPLHF
TRBV11-3 | CASSLSSGRNEQFF
TRBV7-6 | CASSFGFFETQYF
TRBV7-2 | CASSLGRDGYEQYF
TRBV7-2 | CASSLKMEQFF
TRBV12-3/TRBV12-4 | CASTVGGTVRGYTF
TRBV12-3/TRBV12-4 | CASSERTLGQPQHF
TRBV4-3 | CASSQTPLAASSYEQYF
TRBV6-2/TRBV6-3 | CASSFQDGTRGGQETQYF
TRBV28 | CASSLLLPSGLAGGKAITDTQYF
TRBV6-6 | CASSYSSRGGYEQFF
TRBV12-3/TRBV12-4 | CASSLKANTEAFF
TRBV27 | CASRPTGSPQKLFF